This T cell receptor (beta chain) was identified in a study of blood T cell repertoires in COVID-19. In the study overall: Collection of acute and convalescent COVID-19 samples took place in the United States, Italy and Spain. T cells, B-cell-depleted T cells, or PBMCs supplied cDNA or gDNA.

Enrolled during active infection, Seattle patients were then followed longitudinally. Germline V gene sequence: CDR1 SGHKS, CDR2 YYEKEE (reference sequence). This CDR3 region has 16 residues. As originally analysed: The assay estimated nucleated cells by amplifying reference gene primers. The data were produced by immunoSEQ multiplex PCR, yet TCRdb's version contains in-frame clones alone and is incomplete. D and trimming were read from the DNA, whereas the V and J calls and clone size are those reported in that table. The sample holds about 82,000 clones, roughly 78% seen once. Notes on this clone: A much more abundant neighbour one base away suggests this may be a read error. Other DNA sequences in this specimen translate into the identical CDR3.

The TCR comes from a man in his 60s with COVID-19, enrolled during active disease. The chain employs TRBV5-5 and TRBJ2-3, with a tentative D call TRBD2 (7 bases). Material: peripheral blood. The CDR3 loop is CPSSLGGGGRALPGYF. CDR3 in DNA: TGTCCCAGCAGCTTGGGAGGGGGGGGGAGGGCCCTCCCTGGGTATTTT.